This T cell receptor beta chain was retrieved from a study of T cell responses to AZD1222 COVID-19 vaccine. Broader study findings: The donor cohort was predominantly white British with a female majority, and clonal diversity may have been underestimated. A rise in Spike-specific TCR breadth and depth followed two AZD1222 doses. Baseline serology detected seropositivity in only 5 or 6 AZD1222 recipients.

Profiled with immunoSEQ multiplex PCR; TCRdb holds only in-frame clones, not every one. The sample holds roughly 95,000 clones, roughly nine tenths seen once. A note on this clone: Its antigen remains unidentified.

The sequenced sample was peripheral blood, obtained 28 days after the second AZD1222 dose. The sequence derives from an adult who received the AZD1222 COVID-19 vaccine.

As DNA, the CDR3 is TGCGCCAGCAACCCGTGGGGGGGGCCGACCTCTGGGGCCAACGTCCTGACTTTC. Its protein product is CASNPWGGPTSGANVLTF. The chain joins TRBV5-1 to TRBJ2-6, with TRBD2 as a possible D gene (7 bases). The CDR3 length is 18 residues. With 6 bases removed from V and 0 bases from J, the gap between germline ends came to 19 bases. The V gene's germline CDR1 is SGHRS and CDR2 YFSETQ.